These 13 T cell receptor beta chains came from one sample sequenced in a study of T cell responses to AZD1222 COVID-19 vaccine. The data were produced by immunoSEQ multiplex PCR, yet TCRdb's version contains in-frame clones alone and is incomplete. The sample shows some 150,000 clones, roughly 85% of them seen only once. Sequencing was performed on peripheral blood, taken 28 days after the second dose of the MenACWY control vaccine. The source is an adult who received the MenACWY meningococcal vaccine as a control.

This clone was observed a few times. The V gene is TRBV5-1, the J gene TRBJ2-7; a weak D match, TRBD1 (5 bases). CDR1 SGHRS and CDR2 YFSETQ come from the germline V gene. The V end lost 2 bases, the J end lost 1 base, and 10 bases lay between the germline ends. CDR3 length: 14 amino acids. The CDR3 loop is CASSLGAGSYEQYF. CDR3 DNA: TGCGCCAGCAGCTTAGGGGCAGGGTCCTACGAGCAGTACTTC.

The gene calls are TRBV29-1 and TRBJ1-1; possible D gene TRBD1, 5 bases. The CDR3 totals 11 residues. Trimming took 6 bases from V and 7 from J, leaving 12 bases between them. Germline V gene sequence: CDR1 SQVTM, CDR2 ANQGSEA. The CDR3 DNA reads as TGCAGCGTCCTGGGGCGAGGTGAAGCTTTCTTT. Residues: CSVLGRGEAFF.

The chain uses TRBV5-1 and TRBJ2-5; 14 bases match TRBD2. The CDR3 is made up of 15 amino acids. Trimming cost V 4 bases and J 4 bases; bases outside gene matches: 3. The germline CDR1 and CDR2 sequences are SGHRS and YFSETQ. The CDR3 reads CASSTGLAGAETQYF. CDR3 coding DNA: TGCGCCAGCAGCACGGGACTAGCGGGGGCAGAGACCCAGTACTTC.

This clone has just a few counts. This sequence joins TRBV12-3 or TRBV12-4 and TRBJ1-2; D gene unclear. The CDR3 is 12 residues long. Trimming pared 3 bases from V and 3 bases from J, leaving 5 bases between. DNA of the CDR3: TGTGCCAGCAGTTTCGGTGACTATGGCTACACCTTC. It specifies CASSFGDYGYTF.

The chain carries TRBV6-4 and TRBJ1-3, with D maybe TRBD1 (5 bases). CDR1 MRHNA and CDR2 SNTAGT come from the germline V gene. The CDR3 consists of 18 residues. V was pared by 1 base and J by 9 bases, with 25 bases between. DNA for the CDR3: TGTGCCAGCAGTGACTACCAACCGGGACGGCCGAGCGGAGGCACCATATATTTT. It translates to CASSDYQPGRPSGGTIYF.

V and J are TRBV5-6 and TRBJ1-5; perhaps TRBD1 as D (6 bases). Germline V gene lookup returns CDR1 SGHDT and CDR2 YYEEEE. V was shortened by 4 bases and J by 0 bases, with 23 bases between the two germline ends. This CDR3 contains 19 residues. DNA for the CDR3: TGTGCCAGCAGCCTCACCGGGGGCCCCAGGAGTTATAGCAATCAGCCCCAGCATTTT. Protein product: CASSLTGGPRSYSNQPQHF.

This clone came up a few times. The chain uses TRBV5-1 and TRBJ2-3; 7 bases are a match to TRBD1. CDR1 is SGHRS, CDR2 YFSETQ, per germline. J was trimmed by 0 bases and V by 4 bases; bases with no gene match: 5. This CDR3 spans 15 amino acids. CDR3 sequence: CASSQGTASTDTQYF. Written as DNA, the CDR3 is TGCGCCAGCAGCCAAGGGACAGCTAGCACAGATACGCAGTATTTT. The full variable domain, in which reference TRBV5-1 and TRBJ2-3 provide the parts outside the CDR3, is KAGVTQTPRYLIKTRGQQVTLSCSPISGHRSVSWYQQTPGQGLQFLFEYFSETQRNKGNFPGRFSGRQFSNSRSEMNVSTLELGDSALYLCASSQGTASTDTQYFGPGTRLTVL.

The genes are TRBV27 and TRBJ1-6, with 12 bases matching TRBD1. The CDR3 length is 18 residues. Germline assignment: CDR1 MNHEY and CDR2 SMNVEV (reference sequence). After removal of 5 bases from V and 5 bases from J, the junction contained 10 bases not matched to a gene. The chain's CDR3 is CASSRLPGQGANNSPLHF. CDR3 bases: TGTGCCAGCAGTCGGCTCCCGGGACAGGGGGCTAATAATTCACCCCTCCACTTT.

For this clone: This same CDR3 is encoded by further DNA sequences in the sample. This sequence joins TRBV5-1 and TRBJ1-1; D call uncertain. This CDR3 is 15 amino acids long. The V and J ends lost 0 bases and 0 bases respectively, with 9 bases between them. Germline CDR1 and CDR2: SGHRS and YFSETQ. In DNA, the CDR3 is TGCGCCAGCAGCTTGGAATGGGGTATGAACACTGAAGCTTTCTTT. Protein sequence: CASSLEWGMNTEAFF.

This rearrangement joins TRBV19 to TRBJ2-7; no definite D call. The germline V gene encodes CDR1 LNHDA and CDR2 SQIVND (reference sequence). This CDR3 region has 20 residues. V lost 7 bases and J 0 bases, leaving 31 bases between the germline ends. The CDR3 coding sequence is TGTGCCAGTACCACGCCCTCGGGTATGGCCAGACGAATAGACTCCTACGAGCAGTACGTC. It translates to CASTTPSGMARRIDSYEQYV.

The V and J genes are TRBV28 and TRBJ2-5; D not certain. Trimming took off 6 bases at V and 4 bases at J, with 9 bases between the two ends. The CDR3 is 12 amino acids. Looked up from germline, CDR1 is MDHEN and CDR2 is SYDVKM. The DNA for the CDR3 is TGTGCCAGCAGAGGTGGTACAGAGACCCAGTACTTC. This gives the protein CASRGGTETQYF.

The chain uses TRBV11-2 and TRBJ2-1; TRBD2 agrees at 8 bases. The CDR3 contains 15 residues. The germline gives CDR1 SGHAT, CDR2 FQNNGV. V gave up 1 base and J gave up 4 bases; unmatched junction bases: 3. The CDR3 DNA reads TGTGCCAGCAGCTTAGTACTAGCGGAGTACAATGAGCAGTTCTTC. As protein: CASSLVLAEYNEQFF. The full variable domain, its missing parts supplied by reference TRBV11-2 and TRBJ2-1, is EAGVAQSPRYKIIEKRQSVAFWCNPISGHATLYWYQQILGQGPKLLIQFQNNGVVDDSQLPKDRFSAERLKGVDSTLKIQPAKLEDSAVYLCASSLVLAEYNEQFFGPGTRLTVL.

The chain joins TRBV20-1 to TRBJ1-5; no clear D gene. The germline CDR1 and CDR2 sequences are DFQATT and SNEGSKA (reference sequence). Trimming took off 3 bases at V and 6 bases at J, with 6 bases between the two ends. The CDR3 extends over 11 amino acids. The CDR3 nucleotides are TGCAGTGCTAGGATAGGTCAGCCCCAGCATTTT. Translation: CSARIGQPQHF.